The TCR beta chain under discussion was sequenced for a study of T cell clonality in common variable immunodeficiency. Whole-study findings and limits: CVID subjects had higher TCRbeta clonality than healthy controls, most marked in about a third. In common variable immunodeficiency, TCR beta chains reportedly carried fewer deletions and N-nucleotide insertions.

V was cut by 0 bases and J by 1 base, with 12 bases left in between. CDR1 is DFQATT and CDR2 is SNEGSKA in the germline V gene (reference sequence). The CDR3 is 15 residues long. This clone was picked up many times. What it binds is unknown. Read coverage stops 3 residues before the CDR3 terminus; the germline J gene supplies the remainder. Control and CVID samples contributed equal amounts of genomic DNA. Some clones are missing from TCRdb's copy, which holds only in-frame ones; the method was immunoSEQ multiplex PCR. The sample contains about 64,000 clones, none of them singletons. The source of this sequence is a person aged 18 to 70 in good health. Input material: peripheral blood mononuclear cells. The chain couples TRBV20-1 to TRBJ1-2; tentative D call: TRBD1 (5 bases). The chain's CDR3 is CSARDRGQGNYGYTF. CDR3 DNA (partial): TGCAGTGCTAGAGATCGAGGTCAGGGTAACTATGGC.